This record concerns one T cell receptor beta chain sequence. These data come from a study of blood T cells in healthy people across ages. Sample-barcoded 5' priming and a J-beta primer mix drove a second PCR of 7 to 11 cycles. TCRdb reprocessed the 5' RACE reads with MiXCR, giving one entry per CDR3 protein. The table includes over 1,500,000 distinct CDR3 sequences, roughly two fifths detected once. CDR1 and CDR2 from the germline V gene are PRHDT and FYEKMQ (reference sequence). The CDR3 sequence is 15 residues long. V dropped 5 bases and J dropped 8; count of bases not matched to a gene: 11. The TCR originated in a human donor in good health. The chain employs TRBV13 and TRBJ1-2, with 10 bases that match TRBD1. Sequencing was carried out using blood. This CDR3 reads CASSTIAGTGVGYTF. The CDR3 coding sequence is TGTGCCAGCAGCACAATAGCCGGGACAGGGGTCGGCTACACCTTC.